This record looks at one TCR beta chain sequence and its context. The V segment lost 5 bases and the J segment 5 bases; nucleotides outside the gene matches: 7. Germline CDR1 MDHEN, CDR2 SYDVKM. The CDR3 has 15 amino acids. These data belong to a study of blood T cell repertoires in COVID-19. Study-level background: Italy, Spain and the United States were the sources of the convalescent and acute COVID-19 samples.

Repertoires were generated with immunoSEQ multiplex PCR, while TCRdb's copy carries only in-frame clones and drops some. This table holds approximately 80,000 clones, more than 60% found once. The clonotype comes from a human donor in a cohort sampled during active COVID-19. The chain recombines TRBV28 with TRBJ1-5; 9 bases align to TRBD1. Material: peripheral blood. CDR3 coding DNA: TGTGCCAGCAGTGACGCCGGGACAGGGCATCAGCCCCAGCATTTT. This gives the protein CASSDAGTGHQPQHF.